One T cell receptor (beta chain) is described in this entry. The junction and the germline gene differ at one end; a read error may be behind it. RNA transcripts were the template for amplifying TCR beta CDR3 regions. The HTBI primer set was used in a first-round RT-PCR of the TCR CDR3. TCRdb independently ran MiXCR on the multiplex PCR reads; one entry per CDR3 protein. This sample yields fewer than 900,000 distinct CDR3 sequences, of which around 20% are seen a single time; around 17% belongs to the top ten. The data derive from a study of T cells in Graves' hyperthyroidism and ophthalmopathy. The clonotype originates from a woman aged 50 to 60 with Graves' hyperthyroidism that later progressed to Graves' ophthalmopathy. The sequenced sample was blood.

CDR3 sequence reads: CASSLAPRGYEQYF. The CDR3 DNA is TGTGCCAGCAGCCTAGCACCCAGGGGCTACGAGCAGTACTTC. The V call is TRBV7-9, the J call TRBJ2-7; D might be TRBD1 (6 bases). This CDR3 is 14 amino acids long. CDR1 is SEHNR and CDR2 is FQNEAQ in the germline V gene (reference sequence).